Following are 21 T cell receptor beta chains from one sample sequenced in a study of OX40 agonist ivuxolimab in advanced cancers. Clones were read by immunoSEQ multiplex PCR, and TCRdb kept only the in-frame ones, dropping some. Altogether about 19,000 clones are present, about 88% being singletons, with the ten largest covering approximately 15%. The material sequenced was CD4+ or CD8+ T cells sorted from blood, taken in a trial of the OX40 agonist ivuxolimab. The receptors originated from an adult with an advanced solid tumor such as melanoma, head and neck, liver or kidney cancer.

The gene calls are TRBV2 and TRBJ2-7, with TRBD1 as a possible D gene (6 bases). Germline V gene data show CDR1 as SNHLY and CDR2 as FYNNEI. There are 13 residues in the CDR3. V was clipped by 5 bases and J by 6 bases, with 14 bases between them. DNA for the CDR3: TGTGCCAGCAGTTCAACAGGGTTTGGCGAGCAGTACTTC. Protein: CASSSTGFGEQYF.

The rearrangement uses TRBV16 and TRBJ1-2; 7 nucleotides line up with TRBD1. Germline values: CDR1 KGHSY, CDR2 FQNENV. Trimming removed 2 bases from V and 5 bases from J; junction bases left unmatched: 2. The CDR3 extends over 13 amino acids. In nucleotides, the CDR3 is TGTGCCAGCAGCCAAATACAGGGGTATGGCTACACCTTC. Translation: CASSQIQGYGYTF.

The chain is built from TRBV7-3 and TRBJ1-4, with D unclear. The CDR3 covers 15 residues. The V gene's germline CDR1 is SGHTA and CDR2 FQGTGA. Trimming took 9 bases from V and 0 from J, leaving 14 bases between them. CDR3 protein: CARLPPRATNEKLFF. The CDR3 coding sequence is TGTGCCAGACTTCCTCCACGGGCAACTAATGAAAAACTGTTTTTT.

This clone was recorded a few times. The chain employs TRBV7-9 and TRBJ2-3; the match to TRBD2 covers 12 bases. Germline V gene lookup returns CDR1 SEHNR and CDR2 FQNEAQ (reference sequence). After removal of 5 bases from V and 6 bases from J, the junction contained 12 bases not matched to a gene. This CDR3 region has 17 residues. The CDR3 spells CASSTGTSGPFFDTQYF. Written as DNA, the CDR3 is TGTGCCAGCAGCACCGGGACTAGCGGGCCCTTCTTCGATACGCAGTATTTT. The variable domain in full, completed from reference TRBV7-9 and TRBJ2-3, reads DTGVSQNPRHKITKRGQNVTFRCDPISEHNRLYWYRQTLGQGPEFLTYFQNEAQLEKSRLLSDRFSAERPKGSFSTLEIQRTEQGDSAMYLCASSTGTSGPFFDTQYFGPGTRLTVL.

The chain couples TRBV5-8 to TRBJ2-4; D call uncertain. The V and J ends lost 0 bases and 3 bases respectively, with 10 bases between them. This CDR3 spans 15 amino acids. In germline, CDR1 is SGHTS, CDR2 YDEGEE. The CDR3 coding sequence is TGTGCCAGCAGCTTGGAAGGGAACGGCAAAAACATTCAGTACTTC. Encoded protein: CASSLEGNGKNIQYF. The full variable domain, rest sourced from reference TRBV5-8 and TRBJ2-4, is EAGVTQSPTHLIKTRGQQATLRCSPISGHTSVYWYQQALGLGLQFLLWYDEGEERNRGNFPPRFSGRQFPNYSSELNVNALELEDSALYLCASSLEGNGKNIQYFGAGTRLSVL.

J is TRBJ1-5 and V is TRBV19, with a possible D match to TRBD1 (6 bases). The CDR3 spans 16 residues. Trimming took 1 base from V and 3 from J, leaving 13 bases between them. CDR1 is LNHDA, CDR2 SQIVND, per germline (reference sequence). CDR3 sequence (DNA): TGTGCCAGTAGTATAGCACAGGGACCGTACAATCAGCCCCAGCATTTT. The encoded protein is CASSIAQGPYNQPQHF. The whole variable domain, remainder taken from reference TRBV19 and TRBJ1-5, is DGGITQSPKYLFRKEGQNVTLSCEQNLNHDAMYWYRQDPGQGLRLIYYSQIVNDFQKGDIAEGYSVSREKKESFPLTVTSAQKNPTAFYLCASSIAQGPYNQPQHFGDGTRLSIL.

The chain employs TRBV13 and TRBJ2-3; no clear D gene. Per the germline V gene, CDR1 is PRHDT and CDR2 is FYEKMQ (reference sequence). The CDR3 totals 12 residues. V was pared by 3 bases and J by 7 bases, with 8 bases between. DNA of the CDR3: TGTGCCAGCAGCTTCAGTAGTTATACGCAGTATTTT. It specifies CASSFSSYTQYF.

The chain combines TRBV6-6 with TRBJ2-7; 7 nucleotides align to TRBD2. The ends lost 6 bases at V and 6 bases at J; junction bases unmatched: 11. The germline CDR1 and CDR2 sequences are MNHNY and SVGAGI (reference sequence). The CDR3 is made up of 14 amino acids. The DNA for the CDR3 is TGTGCCAGCAGCTCCTGGGCTAGCGGTGTCGAGCAGTACTTC. The encoded protein is CASSSWASGVEQYF.

Regarding this clone: Other DNA sequences in this specimen translate into the identical CDR3. The genes are TRBV7-8 and TRBJ1-3, with D perhaps TRBD1 (6 bases). V lost 4 bases and J 1 base, leaving 8 bases between the germline ends. CDR3 length equals 14 residues. Germline-derived CDR1 and CDR2 are SGHVS and FQNEAQ. CDR3 nucleotides: TGTGCCAGCAGCTCCAGGGGATCTGGAAACACCATATATTTT. Its protein product is CASSSRGSGNTIYF.

J is TRBJ1-4 and V is TRBV28; D may be TRBD1 (6 bases). The germline CDR1 and CDR2 sequences are MDHEN and SYDVKM. V shed 4 bases and J shed 5 bases, with 14 bases lying between them. The CDR3 is 15 amino acids. CDR3 in amino acids: CASSSGAKANEKLFF. DNA of the CDR3: TGTGCCAGCAGTTCAGGGGCTAAGGCGAATGAAAAACTGTTTTTT.

The rearrangement uses TRBV6-5 and TRBJ1-6, with TRBD1 matching 8 bases. CDR1 and CDR2 from the germline V gene are MNHEY and SVGAGI. The CDR3 spans 13 residues. J gave up 6 bases and V 6 bases, and 1 base lay outside the gene matches. CDR3 bases: TGTGCCAGCAGCGACAGGGGTAATTCACCCCTCCACTTT. Amino acid sequence: CASSDRGNSPLHF.

The chain joins TRBV5-1 to TRBJ1-3, with D uncertain. Germline CDR1 SGHRS, CDR2 YFSETQ. There are 14 residues in the CDR3. V lost 4 bases, J lost 0 bases, and 8 bases lay in between. CDR3 protein: CASSQTPSGNTIYF. Here the CDR3 DNA reads TGCGCCAGCAGCCAGACACCCTCTGGAAACACCATATATTTT.

The rearrangement uses TRBV7-2 and TRBJ1-6, with D possibly matching TRBD1 (5 bases). The CDR3 has 14 residues. CDR1 is SGHTA, CDR2 FQGNSA, per germline. V was cut by 1 base and J by 7 bases, with 8 bases left in between. CDR3 sequence reads: CASSLGQRNSPLHF. The CDR3 coding sequence is TGTGCCAGCAGCTTAGGACAGCGGAATTCACCCCTCCACTTT.

The chain employs TRBV30 and TRBJ1-2, with 7 bases lining up with TRBD1. CDR1 GTSNPN and CDR2 SVGIG come from the germline V gene (reference sequence). CDR3 length equals 14 residues. V lost 3 bases to trimming and J lost 0 bases; unmatched junction nucleotides: 4. The CDR3 DNA sequence: TGTGCCTGGAGGCCGGGACAGTCTAACTATGGCTACACCTTC. This codes for CAWRPGQSNYGYTF.

The rearrangement links TRBV6-1 to TRBJ2-1; D is unclear. V was trimmed by 7 bases and J by 7 bases, leaving 14 bases between them. CDR3 length equals 13 residues. Germline loops: CDR1 MNHNS, CDR2 SASEGT. The CDR3 sequence: CASTPMDLNEQFF. The CDR3 DNA reads as TGTGCCAGCACCCCGATGGACCTTAATGAGCAGTTCTTC.

The chain carries TRBV9 and TRBJ1-1, with 10 bases lining up with TRBD1. V shed 4 bases and J 7 bases; nucleotides not matched to a gene: 10. Germline values: CDR1 SGDLS, CDR2 YYNGEE. The CDR3 is 15 residues long. The CDR3 here is CASSPRTGGVGEAFF. In DNA, the CDR3 is TGTGCCAGCAGCCCCCGGACAGGGGGAGTCGGTGAAGCTTTCTTT.

The V call is TRBV5-8, the J call TRBJ1-2; no clear D. V lost 0 bases and J 1 base, leaving 13 bases between the germline ends. The CDR3 runs to 16 residues. The germline CDR1 and CDR2 sequences are SGHTS and YDEGEE. CDR3 amino acids: CASSLATLRLNYGYTF. CDR3 nucleotides: TGTGCCAGCAGCTTGGCAACGTTGAGGCTTAACTATGGCTACACCTTC.

The rearrangement uses TRBV9 and TRBJ2-7; D is undetermined. Trimming cost V 0 bases and J 0 bases, with 10 bases left between them. The germline V gene encodes CDR1 SGDLS and CDR2 YYNGEE. CDR3 length: 15 residues. This chain's CDR3 is CASSVGSRSSYEQYF. The CDR3 DNA reads TGTGCCAGCAGCGTAGGTTCACGGAGCTCCTACGAGCAGTACTTC.

The rearrangement uses TRBV28 and TRBJ2-2; D is possibly TRBD1 (6 bases). Per germline, CDR1 MDHEN and CDR2 SYDVKM. The ends were cut back, 7 bases at V and 1 base at J, with 10 bases in the middle. This CDR3 comprises 14 residues. The CDR3: CASIGGLNTGELFF. The CDR3 DNA follows: TGTGCCAGCATAGGGGGTTTGAACACCGGGGAGCTGTTTTTT.

Here the CDR3 reads CASSGGGSATGTEAFF. The CDR3 DNA reads TGTGCCAGCAGTGGCGGAGGTTCGGCCACGGGCACTGAAGCTTTCTTT. V gene TRBV6-1 combines with J gene TRBJ1-1, with unresolved D. V was clipped by 4 bases and J by 4 bases, with 19 bases between them. The germline gives CDR1 MNHNS, CDR2 SASEGT. The CDR3 has 16 amino acids.

The chain has TRBV2 and TRBJ1-3; a possible D gene is TRBD1 (6 bases). Per the germline V gene, CDR1 is SNHLY and CDR2 is FYNNEI. Deletions cut 2 bases from V and 2 bases from J, with 10 bases between. The CDR3 has 15 amino acids. CDR3 residues: CASSERQGTGNTIYF. The CDR3 DNA sequence: TGTGCCAGCAGTGAAAGGCAGGGGACTGGAAACACCATATATTTT.